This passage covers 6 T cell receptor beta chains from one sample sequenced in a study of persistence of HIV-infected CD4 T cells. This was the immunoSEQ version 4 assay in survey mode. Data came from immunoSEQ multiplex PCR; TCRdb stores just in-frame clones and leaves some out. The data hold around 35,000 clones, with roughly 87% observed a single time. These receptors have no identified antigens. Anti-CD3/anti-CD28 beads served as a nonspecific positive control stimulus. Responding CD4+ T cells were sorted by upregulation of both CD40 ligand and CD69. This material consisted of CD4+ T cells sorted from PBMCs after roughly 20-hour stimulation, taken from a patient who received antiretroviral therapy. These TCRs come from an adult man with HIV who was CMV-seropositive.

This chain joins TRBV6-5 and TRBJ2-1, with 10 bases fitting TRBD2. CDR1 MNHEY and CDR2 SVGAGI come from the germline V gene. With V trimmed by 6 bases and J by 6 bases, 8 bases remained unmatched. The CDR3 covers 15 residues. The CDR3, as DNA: TGTGCCAGCAGACCTACTAGCGGGATATCCAATGAGCAGTTCTTC. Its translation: CASRPTSGISNEQFF.

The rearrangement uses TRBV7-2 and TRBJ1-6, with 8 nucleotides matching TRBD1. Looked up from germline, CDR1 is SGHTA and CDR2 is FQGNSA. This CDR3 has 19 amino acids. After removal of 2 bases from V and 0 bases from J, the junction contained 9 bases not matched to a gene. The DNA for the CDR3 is TGTGCCAGCAGCTTATCCAAGAGCACAGGGGGCTCCTATAATTCACCCCTCCACTTT. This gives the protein CASSLSKSTGGSYNSPLHF.

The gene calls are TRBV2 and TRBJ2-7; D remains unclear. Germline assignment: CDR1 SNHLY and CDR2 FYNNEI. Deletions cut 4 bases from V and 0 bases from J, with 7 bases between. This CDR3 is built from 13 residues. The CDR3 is CASSVGSSYEQYF. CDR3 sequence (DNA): TGTGCCAGCAGTGTAGGTAGCTCCTACGAGCAGTACTTC. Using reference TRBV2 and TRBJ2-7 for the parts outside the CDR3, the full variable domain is EPEVTQTPSHQVTQMGQEVILRCVPISNHLYFYWYRQILGQKVEFLVSFYNNEISEKSEIFDDQFSVERPDGSNFTLKIRSTKLEDSAMYFCASSVGSSYEQYFGPGTRLTVT.

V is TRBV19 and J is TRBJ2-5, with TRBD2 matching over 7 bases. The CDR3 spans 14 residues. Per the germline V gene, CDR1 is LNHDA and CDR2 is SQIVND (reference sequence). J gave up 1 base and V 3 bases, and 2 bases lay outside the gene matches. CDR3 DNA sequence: TGTGCCAGTAGTATGGGGAGGGGCCAAGAGACCCAGTACTTC. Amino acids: CASSMGRGQETQYF. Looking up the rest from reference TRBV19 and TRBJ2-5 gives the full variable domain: DGGITQSPKYLFRKEGQNVTLSCEQNLNHDAMYWYRQDPGQGLRLIYYSQIVNDFQKGDIAEGYSVSREKKESFPLTVTSAQKNPTAFYLCASSMGRGQETQYFGPGTRLLVL.

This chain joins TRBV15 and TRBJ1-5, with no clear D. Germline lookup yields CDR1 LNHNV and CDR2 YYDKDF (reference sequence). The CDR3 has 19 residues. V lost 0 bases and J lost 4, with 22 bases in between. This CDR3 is CATSREPLSGGFPNQPQHF. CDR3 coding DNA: TGTGCCACCAGCAGAGAACCCCTGAGTGGAGGGTTCCCTAATCAGCCCCAGCATTTT.

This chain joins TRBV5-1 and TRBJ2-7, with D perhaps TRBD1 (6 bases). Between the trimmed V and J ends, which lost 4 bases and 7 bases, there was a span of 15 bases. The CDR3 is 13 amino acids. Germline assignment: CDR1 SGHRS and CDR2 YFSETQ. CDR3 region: CASSETGPREQYF. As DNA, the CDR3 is TGCGCCAGCAGCGAAACAGGGCCTAGGGAGCAGTACTTC.